The clone carrying this TCR beta chain was seen only a few times. The antigen is undetermined. The CDR3 has 16 residues. Trimming stripped 1 base from V and 4 bases from J, with 13 bases between. Per the germline V gene, CDR1 is LGHDT and CDR2 is YNNKEL (reference sequence). This sample was included in a study of identical twins. Overall study results and limits: A lower insertion count was a feature of abundant cord blood beta clonotypes, with no such feature in memory repertoires. Compared with unrelated sharing, twin-shared out-of-frame alpha sequences had more low-probability sequences. With monozygotic twins, out-of-frame TCR alpha sharing exceeded what models estimated. Cross-sectional statistics, not tracking of the same donors, supported the conclusions.

Using its own MiXCR run on the 5' RACE reads, TCRdb lists one record per CDR3 protein. The data hold about 240,000 distinct CDR3 sequences, with over 9.5% observed a single time. This clonotype was sampled from a man aged 50 to 59 in good health. Sequencing was performed on memory T cells sorted from blood. This rearrangement joins TRBV3-1 to TRBJ2-2, with D perhaps being TRBD1 or TRBD2 (6 bases each). CDR3 DNA sequence: TGTGCCAGCAGCCAAGCCTCGGGGGCTGGCACCGGGGAGCTGTTTTTT. Translated: CASSQASGAGTGELFF.